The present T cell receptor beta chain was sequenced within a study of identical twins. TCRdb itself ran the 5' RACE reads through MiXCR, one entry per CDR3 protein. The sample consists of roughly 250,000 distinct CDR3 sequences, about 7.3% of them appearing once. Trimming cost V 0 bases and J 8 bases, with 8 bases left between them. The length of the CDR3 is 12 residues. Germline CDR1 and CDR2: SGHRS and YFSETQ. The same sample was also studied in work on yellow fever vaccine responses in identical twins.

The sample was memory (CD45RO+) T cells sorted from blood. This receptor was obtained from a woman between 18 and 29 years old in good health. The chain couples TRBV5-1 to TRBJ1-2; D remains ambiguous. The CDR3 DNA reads TGCGCCAGCAGCTTGGAAGGAGGCGGCTACACCTTC. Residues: CASSLEGGGYTF. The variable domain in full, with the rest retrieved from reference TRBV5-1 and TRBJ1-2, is KAGVTQTPRYLIKTRGQQVTLSCSPISGHRSVSWYQQTPGQGLQFLFEYFSETQRNKGNFPGRFSGRQFSNSRSEMNVSTLELGDSALYLCASSLEGGGYTFGSGTRLTVV.